This T cell receptor beta chain was obtained from a study of blood T cell repertoires in COVID-19. Whole-study context: Both acute and convalescent COVID-19 samples were obtained from the United States, Italy and Spain. T cells, B-cell-depleted T cells, or PBMCs supplied cDNA or gDNA.

This CDR3 region has 14 residues. The germline CDR1 and CDR2 sequences are SGHRS and YFSETQ. The germline V and J ends were trimmed by 3 bases and 4 bases, with 13 bases remaining between them. Seattle patients were enrolled during active infection and followed longitudinally. Original analysis: Amplification from reference gene primers served as the basis for estimated nucleated cell counts. TCRdb's table, derived via immunoSEQ multiplex PCR, lists solely in-frame clones and lacks some. Clone size and V and J calls were adopted from that table, with D and trimming inferred from the DNA. In the table there are approximately 250,000 clones, about nine tenths of which are singletons.

This rearrangement joins TRBV5-1 to TRBJ1-2, with no clear D. This sequence was found in a young man with COVID-19, enrolled during active disease. Sequences were obtained from peripheral blood. DNA for the CDR3: TGCGCCAGCAGCTCGGACGGAGGAGCCTATGGCTACACCTTC. Protein product: CASSSDGGAYGYTF.